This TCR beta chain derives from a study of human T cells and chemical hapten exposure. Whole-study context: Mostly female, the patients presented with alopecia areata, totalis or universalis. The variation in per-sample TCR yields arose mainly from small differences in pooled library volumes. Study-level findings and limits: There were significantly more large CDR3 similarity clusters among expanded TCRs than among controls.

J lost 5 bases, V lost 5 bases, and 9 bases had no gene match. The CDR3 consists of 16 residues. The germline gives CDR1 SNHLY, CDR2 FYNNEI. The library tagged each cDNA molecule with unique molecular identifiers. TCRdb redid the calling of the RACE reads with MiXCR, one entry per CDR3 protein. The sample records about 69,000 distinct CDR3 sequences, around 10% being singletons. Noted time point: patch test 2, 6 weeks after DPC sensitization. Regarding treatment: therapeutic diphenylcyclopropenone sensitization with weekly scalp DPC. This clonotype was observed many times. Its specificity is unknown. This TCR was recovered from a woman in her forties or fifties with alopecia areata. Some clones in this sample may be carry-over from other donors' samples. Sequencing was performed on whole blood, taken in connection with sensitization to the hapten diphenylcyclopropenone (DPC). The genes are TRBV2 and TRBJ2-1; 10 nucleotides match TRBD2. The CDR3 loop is CASSFPSSGSDNEQFF. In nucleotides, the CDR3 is TGTGCCAGCAGTTTTCCGTCTAGCGGGAGTGACAATGAGCAGTTCTTC.